Following are 27 T cell receptor beta chains from one sample sequenced in a study of T cells in Graves' hyperthyroidism and ophthalmopathy. What was amplified from RNA transcripts were TCR beta CDR3 regions. First-round RT-PCR with HTBI primers amplified the TCR CDR3 region. TCRdb used MiXCR to reprocess the multiplex PCR reads, holding one entry per CDR3 protein. The sample has under 400,000 distinct CDR3 sequences; about 13% are singletons. The specimen was blood. The receptors stem from a woman aged 18 to 35 with Graves' hyperthyroidism.

This clonotype was counted ten times or more. The J gene is TRBJ1-1, the V gene TRBV7-3; D is perhaps TRBD1 (5 bases). Between the trimmed V and J ends, which lost 1 base and 3 bases, there was a span of 9 bases. CDR3 size: 14 residues. Germline lookup yields CDR1 SGHTA and CDR2 FQGTGA. The CDR3 sequence: CASSLRGRDTEAFF. In DNA, the CDR3 is TGTGCCAGCAGCTTAAGGGGGAGGGACACTGAAGCTTTCTTT.

In this sample, this clonotype turned up many times. The CDR3, as DNA: TGTGCCAGCAGTGGGAGGGGAAGGTACACTGAAGCTTTCTTT. This translates into CASSGRGRYTEAFF. This chain uses TRBV2 with TRBJ1-1; possible D gene TRBD1, 5 bases. Trimming left V 4 bases short and J 3 bases short, with 12 bases between. This CDR3 has 14 amino acids. Looked up from germline, CDR1 is SNHLY and CDR2 is FYNNEI.

This clonotype was recorded at least ten times. The chain combines TRBV7-2 with TRBJ2-3, with D uncertain. The CDR3 extends over 13 amino acids. Trimming removed 0 bases from V and 2 bases from J, with 3 bases in between. From germline, CDR1 is SGHTA and CDR2 FQGNSA. CDR3 protein: CASSLAPTDTQYF. Written as DNA, the CDR3 is TGTGCCAGCAGCTTAGCGCCCACAGATACGCAGTATTTT.

At least ten counts were recorded for this clonotype. The chain joins TRBV28 to TRBJ2-7, with 7 bases that match TRBD2. Germline trimming cut 2 bases from V and 5 bases from J; bases unmatched to any gene: 3. This CDR3 contains 13 residues. Germline V lookup: CDR1 MDHEN, CDR2 SYDVKM. The CDR3 DNA is TGTGCCAGCAGTTTACCCCGGGGGGACGAGCAGTACTTC. Translation gives CASSLPRGDEQYF.

Many counts were recorded for this clonotype. The rearrangement links TRBV30 to TRBJ1-5; D unresolved. Germline lookup yields CDR1 GTSNPN and CDR2 SVGIG (reference sequence). Deletions cut 2 bases from V and 4 bases from J, with 21 bases between. This CDR3 contains 17 residues. The CDR3 region has the DNA TGTGCCTGGAGTCTATATCTCGGGAAAGCCATAAATCAGCCCCAGCATTTT. Translated, it gives CAWSLYLGKAINQPQHF. Full variable domain (rest looked up from reference TRBV30 and TRBJ1-5): SQTIHQWPATLVQPVGSPLSLECTVEGTSNPNLYWYRQAAGRGLQLLFYSVGIGQISSEVPQNLSASRPQDRQFILSSKKLLLSDSGFYLCAWSLYLGKAINQPQHFGDGTRLSIL.

This clonotype was found many times. The chain couples TRBV27 to TRBJ2-1, with 8 bases aligning to TRBD2. This CDR3 contains 14 residues. V dropped 5 bases and J dropped 7; count of bases not matched to a gene: 7. Germline V lookup: CDR1 MNHEY, CDR2 SMNVEV (reference sequence). CDR3 protein: CASSGTSSGNEQFF. The CDR3 DNA reads as TGTGCCAGCAGTGGGACTAGTTCCGGTAATGAGCAGTTCTTC.

The sample holds many counts of this clonotype. The chain employs TRBV10-3 and TRBJ2-3; 8 positions match TRBD1. The J segment lost 11 bases and the V segment lost 8 bases, leaving 9 bases of the junction unmatched. This CDR3 comprises 12 residues. CDR1 is ENHRY and CDR2 is SYGVKD in the germline V gene. CDR3 in amino acids: CAIGQQGEKQYF. The CDR3 DNA sequence: TGTGCCATCGGACAACAGGGGGAGAAGCAGTATTTT.

The DNA of the CDR3 is TGTGCCAGCAGCCTTTGGGACGGCACAGATACGCAGTATTTT. Translating gives CASSLWDGTDTQYF. V is TRBV12-3 or TRBV12-4 and J is TRBJ2-3; D possibly matches TRBD1 or TRBD2 (5 bases each). Trimming removed 6 bases from V and 1 base from J, with 11 bases in between. The CDR3 length is 14 residues.

Regarding this clonotype: A single base separates this from a much larger clone, so it may be a read error. The chain employs TRBV9 and TRBJ2-1; 8 nucleotides line up with TRBD2. The CDR3 contains 17 residues. The germline CDR1 and CDR2 sequences are SGDLS and YYNGEE. The CDR3 loop reads CASSVERGGRNYNEQSF. The CDR3 DNA follows: TGTGCCAGCAGCGTAGAACGCGGCGGGAGGAACTACAATGAGCAGTCCTTC.

The chain carries TRBV12-3 or TRBV12-4 and TRBJ1-2, with 9 bases identical to TRBD1. The CDR3 runs to 13 residues. The ends lost 5 bases at V and 8 bases at J; junction bases unmatched: 6. This CDR3 is CASSAGTGIGYTF. CDR3 nucleotides: TGTGCCAGCAGTGCCGGGACAGGGATCGGCTACACCTTC.

This clonotype showed up many times. The rearrangement joins TRBV14 to TRBJ2-1, with D perhaps matching TRBD2 (5 bases). V lost 0 bases to trimming and J lost 0 bases, with 15 bases between them. CDR1 and CDR2 from the germline V gene are SGHDN and FVKESK. This CDR3 contains 18 residues. In DNA form, the CDR3 reads TGTGCCAGCAGCCAAGATGGGGTTACTAGACGCTCCTACAATGAGCAGTTCTTC. It specifies CASSQDGVTRRSYNEQFF.

This clonotype was counted at least ten times. J is TRBJ2-2 and V is TRBV30; 13 nucleotides agree with TRBD2. This CDR3 has 16 amino acids. Germline CDR1 GTSNPN, CDR2 SVGIG (reference sequence). The junction had 5 bases not matched to a gene; V was cut back by 2 bases and J by 5 bases. CDR3 sequence (DNA): TGTGCCTGGAGTCGGGGGACTAGCGGGATGACCGGGGAGCTGTTTTTT. This gives the protein CAWSRGTSGMTGELFF.

This clonotype showed up many times. This sequence joins TRBV7-9 and TRBJ1-2; 7 bases match TRBD1. This CDR3 is 17 amino acids long. Germline CDR1 SEHNR, CDR2 FQNEAQ (reference sequence). The V and J ends lost 1 base and 5 bases, in that order; junction bases with no gene match: 13. The CDR3 DNA follows: TGTGCCAGCAGCTTAGGTCAGGCTGGACAGGCAGATTATGGCTACACCTTC. It encodes CASSLGQAGQADYGYTF.

In the case of this clonotype: A clone one base away is much larger, so this may be a read error. The rearrangement uses TRBV20-1 and TRBJ1-1; possibly TRBD1 for D (6 bases). V was cut by 6 bases and J by 6 bases, with 20 bases left in between. The CDR3 contains 14 residues. CDR1 is DFQATT, CDR2 SNEGSKA, per germline (reference sequence). The CDR3 DNA reads TGCAGTGCACCCCGGGGAAACAGGGTCGCTGAAGCTTTCTTT. Translated, it gives CSAPRGNRVAEAFF.

The gene calls are TRBV19 and TRBJ1-2, with D unresolved. V was trimmed by 7 bases and J by 8 bases, leaving 14 bases between them. The CDR3 has 12 amino acids. Germline CDR1 LNHDA, CDR2 SQIVND (reference sequence). The CDR3 DNA follows: TGTGCCAGTAACGCAGGACCCGGCGGCTACACCTTC. Protein: CASNAGPGGYTF.

This clonotype was observed at least ten times. The rearrangement joins TRBV28 to TRBJ1-1; D ambiguous. The CDR3 is 16 residues long. Germline-derived CDR1 and CDR2 are MDHEN and SYDVKM. V lost 5 bases and J 4 bases, leaving 20 bases between the germline ends. CDR3 nucleotide sequence: TGTGCCAGCAGTCCATCCTTCCAGGCCGGGGTCACTGAAGCTTTCTTT. Translating it yields CASSPSFQAGVTEAFF.

This clonotype was seen at least ten times. The chain is built from TRBV28 and TRBJ1-2; 8 bases match TRBD1. CDR3 length: 13 residues. Trimming cost V 7 bases and J 7 bases; bases outside gene matches: 8. From germline, CDR1 is MDHEN and CDR2 SYDVKM. This CDR3 is CASIDRGLSGYTF. As DNA, the CDR3 is TGTGCCAGCATTGACAGGGGACTCTCTGGCTACACCTTC.

This clonotype was counted only a few times. V and J are TRBV5-1 and TRBJ1-1; tentatively, D is TRBD1 (6 bases). Germline CDR1 reads SGHRS; CDR2 reads YFSETQ. Trimming removed 0 bases at V and 11 bases at J, with 14 bases between. The CDR3 sequence is 13 residues long. The CDR3 protein is CASSLAGDQGAFF. CDR3 DNA: TGCGCCAGCAGCTTGGCCGGGGACCAGGGGGCTTTCTTT.

This clonotype was seen repeatedly, ten times or more. This chain links TRBV6-6 with TRBJ1-2, with D uncertain. Trimming left V 2 bases short and J 6 bases short, with 16 bases between. CDR3 length: 15 amino acids. Germline CDR1 and CDR2: MNHNY and SVGAGI (reference sequence). CDR3 coding DNA: TGTGCCAGCAGTTACACCTCCGGACGAAGGGATGGCTACACCTTC. It specifies CASSYTSGRRDGYTF.

V is TRBV25-1 and J is TRBJ1-1; D is uncertain. The V gene lost 2 bases and the J gene lost 4 bases, with 17 bases spanning the gap. Germline CDR1 reads MGHDK; CDR2 reads SYGVNS. The CDR3 has 16 residues. The CDR3 DNA sequence: TGTGCCAGCAGTGAAGGCTTAGCGGGCGGGAGCACTGAAGCTTTCTTT. Residues: CASSEGLAGGSTEAFF.

This clonotype came up many times. This rearrangement joins TRBV28 to TRBJ2-7, with TRBD1 matching over 7 bases. J was trimmed by 2 bases and V by 3 bases; bases with no gene match: 4. The CDR3 is 14 residues long. Germline V gene data show CDR1 as MDHEN and CDR2 as SYDVKM. CDR3 coding DNA: TGTGCCAGCAGTTTGACAGGGAGTACCTACGAGCAGTACTTC. It is translated as CASSLTGSTYEQYF.

The table lists this clonotype with many counts. The rearrangement uses TRBV7-9 and TRBJ1-2, with unresolved D. CDR3 length: 14 residues. The V end lost 5 bases, the J end lost 4 bases, and 14 bases lay between the germline ends. Germline V gene lookup returns CDR1 SEHNR and CDR2 FQNEAQ (reference sequence). CDR3 residues: CASSTYGLFYGYTF. The CDR3 coding sequence is TGTGCCAGCAGCACTTATGGACTCTTCTATGGCTACACCTTC.

In the case of this clonotype: Since the CDR3 does not end with the conserved phenylalanine or tryptophan, this likely comes from a read error. The chain links TRBV6-1 to TRBJ1-2, with D perhaps TRBD1 (6 bases). Trimming pared 9 bases from V and 1 base from J, leaving 21 bases between. Germline V CDR1 and CDR2: MNHNS, SASEGT. The CDR3 sequence is 16 residues long. For the CDR3, the DNA is TGTGCCAGACCCAAGTGGGGGGCGTCCCTTAACTATGGCTACACCCTC. Translated, it gives CARPKWGASLNYGYTL.

On this clonotype: The junction differs from germline at one of its ends, possibly a read error. This chain connects TRBV7-7 to TRBJ2-1, with a weak D call TRBD2 (6 bases). The CDR3 contains 16 residues. Germline V gene lookup returns CDR1 SSHAT and CDR2 FNYEAQ (reference sequence). CDR3 DNA: TGTGCTAGCAGCTTAAACCCGGGGGTGGCCTACAATGAGCAGTTCTTC. This codes for CASSLNPGVAYNEQFF. Variable domain in full (rest from reference TRBV7-7 and TRBJ2-1): GAGVSQSPRYKVTKRGQDVTLRCDPISSHATLYWYQQALGQGPEFLTYFNYEAQPDKSGLPSDRFSAERPEGSISTLTIQRTEQRDSAMYRCASSLNPGVAYNEQFFGPGTRLTVL.

CDR3 bases: TGCGCCAGCAGTAAGGACAGAGCTAAGGGAGTGGGAGCTTTCTTT. It encodes CASSKDRAKGVGAFF. V is TRBV5-1 and J is TRBJ1-1; D is possibly TRBD1 (6 bases). Deletions cut 5 bases from V and 10 bases from J, with 24 bases between. The length of the CDR3 is 15 residues. Germline V gene sequence: CDR1 SGHRS, CDR2 YFSETQ.

This clonotype was observed at least ten times. The V gene is TRBV28, the J gene TRBJ1-2; 9 bases agree with TRBD1. The ends lost 2 bases at V and 1 base at J; junction bases unmatched: 8. The CDR3 runs to 17 residues. Germline V CDR1 and CDR2: MDHEN, SYDVKM. CDR3 region: CASSLGQGILLNYGYTF. CDR3 DNA: TGTGCCAGCAGTTTAGGACAGGGGATCCTACTTAACTATGGCTACACCTTC.

This clonotype was observed many times. V usage is TRBV7-9 and J usage is TRBJ1-2, with D hard to call. Trimming stripped 5 bases from V and 6 bases from J, with 4 bases between. The CDR3 totals 10 residues. In germline, CDR1 is SEHNR, CDR2 FQNEAQ (reference sequence). In nucleotides, the CDR3 is TGTGCCAGCAGCGGTCATGGCTACACCTTC. It yields the protein CASSGHGYTF.